The entry below gives a single T cell receptor beta chain sequence along with its context. Sequenced by immunoSEQ multiplex PCR; TCRdb stores in-frame clones only, minus some. The sample records under 140,000 clones, roughly 90% being singletons. The germline V gene has CDR1 SGHAT and CDR2 FQNNGV. This CDR3 has 15 residues. Trimming took 1 base from V and 1 from J; bases not matched to a gene: 3. The sample belongs to a study of OX40 agonist ivuxolimab in advanced cancers. The TCR comes from an adult with an advanced solid tumor such as melanoma, head and neck, liver or kidney cancer. V usage is TRBV11-2 and J usage is TRBJ1-2, with 7 bases aligning to TRBD1. The sample in question was CD4+ or CD8+ T cells sorted from blood, obtained in a trial of the OX40 agonist ivuxolimab. CDR3 sequence: CASSLGAGGNYGYTF. CDR3 nucleotides: TGTGCCAGCAGCTTAGGGGCAGGGGGTAACTATGGCTACACCTTC.